This T cell receptor beta chain was identified in a study of T cells after yellow fever vaccination. The overall study: By means of CD3, CD45RA, CCR7 and CD95, the EM, EMRA, CM and Tscm memory subsets were sorted.

This clonotype has a count of ten or more. Making TCR cDNA involved 5'RACE template switching, which added UMIs and a universal primer site. TCRdb analysed the 5' RACE reads with MiXCR anew, one entry per CDR3 protein. This table has roughly 30,000 distinct CDR3 sequences, roughly 10% appearing once. Study results and limitations: Subsequent to the booster, the majority of primary-vaccination clones reappeared (around 95% CD4, approximately 90% CD8).

The sequence was collected from a man between 18 and 35 years old who received the YFV17D yellow fever vaccine. Sequencing was performed on PBMCs, either bulk or a sorted T-cell subset (CD4+, CD8+, memory, or dextramer-sorted; not recorded which), taken approximately 16 days after the first yellow fever vaccination.

The CDR3: CASSQGISGGGETQYF. CDR3 nucleotides: TGCGCCAGCAGCCAGGGGATTAGCGGGGGGGGAGAGACCCAGTACTTC. The chain is built from TRBV4-3 and TRBJ2-5, with TRBD2 matching over 11 bases. The CDR3 extends over 16 amino acids. J gave up 4 bases and V 3 bases, and 7 bases lay outside the gene matches. CDR1 and CDR2 (germline): LGHNA, YSLEER.